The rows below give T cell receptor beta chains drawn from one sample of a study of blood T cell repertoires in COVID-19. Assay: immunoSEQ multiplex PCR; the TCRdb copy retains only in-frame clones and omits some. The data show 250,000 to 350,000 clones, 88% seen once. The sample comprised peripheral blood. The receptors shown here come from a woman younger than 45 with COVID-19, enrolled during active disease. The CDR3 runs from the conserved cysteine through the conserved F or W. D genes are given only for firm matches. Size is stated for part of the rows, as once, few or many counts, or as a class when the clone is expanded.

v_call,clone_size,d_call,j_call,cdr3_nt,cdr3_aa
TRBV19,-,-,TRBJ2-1,TGTGCCAGTACCCACGGGAGCTCCTACAATGAGCAGTTCTTC,CASTHGSSYNEQFF
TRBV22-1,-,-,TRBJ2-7,TGTCCTGGGAGCGCCCCTTGCACCGGGCGGGCGTGCCTCTCCTACGAGCAGTACTTC,CPGSAPCTGRACLSYEQYF
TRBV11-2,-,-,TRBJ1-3,TGTGCCAGCAGCTTGGCCAGGGTCGGAATTGGAAACACCATATATTTT,CASSLARVGIGNTIYF
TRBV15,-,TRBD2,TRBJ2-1,TGTGCCACCAGCCCAAGGACTAGCGGGATGAAGGAGCAGTTCTTC,CATSPRTSGMKEQFF
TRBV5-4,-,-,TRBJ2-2,TGTGCCACCCCGGAGGCCGACGGGGAGCTGTTTTTT,CATPEADGELFF
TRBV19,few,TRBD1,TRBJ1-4,TGTGCCAGTACCCCCGGGACAGGTCGTGAAAAACTGTTTTTT,CASTPGTGREKLFF
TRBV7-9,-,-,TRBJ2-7,TGTGCCAGCAGCCCCGTCTCCTACGAGCAGTACTTC,CASSPVSYEQYF
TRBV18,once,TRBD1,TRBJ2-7,TGTGCCAGCTCACCATCCTTGGACAGGCCCTACGAGCAGTACTTC,CASSPSLDRPYEQYF
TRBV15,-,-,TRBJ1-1,TGTGCCACCCAACAGGCGACCACTGAAGCTTTCTTT,CATQQATTEAFF
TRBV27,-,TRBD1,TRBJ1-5,TGTGCCAGCAGCCCGACAGGGGGATTAAGCAATCAGCCCCAGCATTTT,CASSPTGGLSNQPQHF
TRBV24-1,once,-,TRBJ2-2,TGTGCCACCAGTAAAGGGACACCCCTTTTCGGGGAGCTGTTTTTT,CATSKGTPLFGELFF
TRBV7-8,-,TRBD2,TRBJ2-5,TGTGCCAGCAGCTCACAGGGTTCCGCGGGGGGGCAAGAGACCCAGTACTTC,CASSSQGSAGGQETQYF
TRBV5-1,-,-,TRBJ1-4,TGCGCCAGCAGCTTGTGGCAGGGCAGTGGTGAAAAACTGTTTTTT,CASSLWQGSGEKLFF
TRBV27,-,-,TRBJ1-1,TGTGCCAGCAGTTTCCGGCAGGGTGGTGAAGCTTTCTTT,CASSFRQGGEAFF
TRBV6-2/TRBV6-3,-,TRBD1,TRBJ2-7,TGTGCCAGCAGTCGAGGACAGGGGGCCCACTTC,CASSRGQGAHF
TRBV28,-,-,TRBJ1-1,TGTGCCAGCAGTTTCACGACACGGAACACTGAAGCTTTCTTT,CASSFTTRNTEAFF
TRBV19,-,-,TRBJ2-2,TGTGCCAGTAGTATGATAAATCTAAACACCGGGGAGCTGTTTTTT,CASSMINLNTGELFF
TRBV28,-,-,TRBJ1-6,TGTGCCAGCAGTTTGAATAGAGGGATGACGGGTTCACCCCTCCACTTT,CASSLNRGMTGSPLHF
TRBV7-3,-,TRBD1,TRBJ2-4,TGTGCCAGCAGGCCCTTACGACAGGGAGACATTCAGTACTTC,CASRPLRQGDIQYF
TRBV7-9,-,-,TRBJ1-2,TGTGCCAGCAGCTCGTATGGCTACACCTTC,CASSSYGYTF
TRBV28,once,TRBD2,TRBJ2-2,TGTGCCAGCGATTCGGTAGCCAGCGGGAGCGCCGGGGAGCTGTTTTTT,CASDSVASGSAGELFF
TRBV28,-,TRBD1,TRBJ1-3,TGTGCCAGCACTCCCGGGGGACAGGTAGCCGGAAACACCATATATTTT,CASTPGGQVAGNTIYF
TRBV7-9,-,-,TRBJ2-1,TGTGCCAGCAGCCCGCATGGGCTATCCTACAATGAGCAGTTCTTC,CASSPHGLSYNEQFF
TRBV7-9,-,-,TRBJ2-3,TGTGCCAGCAGCTTAGGCCTTGCGGATCGCACAGATACGCAGTATTTT,CASSLGLADRTDTQYF
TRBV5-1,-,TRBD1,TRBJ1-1,TGCGCCAGCAGCCGAGGACAGGGGAATACTGAAGCTTTCTTT,CASSRGQGNTEAFF
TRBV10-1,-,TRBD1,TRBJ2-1,TGCGCCAGCAGTGCCTCGAGCCCGGGACAGGGTATCGATGAGCAGTTCTTC,CASSASSPGQGIDEQFF
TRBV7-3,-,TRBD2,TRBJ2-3,TGTGCCAGCAGCTTAACTAGCGGGCCTAGCACAGATACGCAGTGTTTT,CASSLTSGPSTDTQCF
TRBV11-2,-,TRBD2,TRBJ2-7,TGTGCCAGCGCTTCCGGGACTAGCGGGAGGGCCCCCTACGAGCAGTACTTC,CASASGTSGRAPYEQYF
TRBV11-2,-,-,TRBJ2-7,TGTGCCAGCAGCCCGGGGTCTTTTTCTACGAAGCAGTACTTC,CASSPGSFSTKQYF
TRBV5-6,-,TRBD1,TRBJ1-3,TGTGCCAGCAGCTTGCGGGACAGGGGGTTAAGGTCTGGAAACACCATATATTTT,CASSLRDRGLRSGNTIYF
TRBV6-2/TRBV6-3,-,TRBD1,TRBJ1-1,TGTGCCAGCAGTCCGCCCGGGACAGGGGGCAGAGCTTTCTTT,CASSPPGTGGRAFF
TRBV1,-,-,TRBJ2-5,TGCACCAGCAGCCAAGATCTAAAGTCTAGCGGGAGGGATGTGGGCGAGACCCAGTACTTC,CTSSQDLKSSGRDVGETQYF
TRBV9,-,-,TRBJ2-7,TGTGCCAGCAGCGTAGGGGACTGGACCTACGAGCAGTACTTC,CASSVGDWTYEQYF
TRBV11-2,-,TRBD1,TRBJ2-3,TGTGCCAGCAGCTTTTGGGGACAGGCTGGTCCAGGCACAGATACGCAGTATTTT,CASSFWGQAGPGTDTQYF
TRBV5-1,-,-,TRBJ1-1,TGCGCCAGCAGCTTCAGAGGGGGATCGAACACTGAAGCTTTCTTT,CASSFRGGSNTEAFF
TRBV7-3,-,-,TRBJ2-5,TGTGCCAGCAGCTTACAGGGTACCCAAGAGACCCAGTACTTC,CASSLQGTQETQYF
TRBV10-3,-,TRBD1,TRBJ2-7,TGTGCCATCAGTGTTGGACAGGGGTACGAGCAGTACTTC,CAISVGQGYEQYF
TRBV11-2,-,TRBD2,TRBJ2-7,TGTGCCAGCAGCCCCGGGGAGGGCTTCTACGAGCAGTACTTC,CASSPGEGFYEQYF
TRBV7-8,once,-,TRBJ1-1,TGTGCCAGCAGCTCGACAGTGATGACTGAAGCTTTCTTT,CASSSTVMTEAFF
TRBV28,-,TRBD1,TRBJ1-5,TGTGCCAGCAGTGATGTCCGGAGGGGGCGTCAGCCCCAGCATTTT,CASSDVRRGRQPQHF
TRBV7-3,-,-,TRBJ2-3,TGTGCCAGCAGCTTGGTCGGGAGCACAGATACGCAGTATTTT,CASSLVGSTDTQYF
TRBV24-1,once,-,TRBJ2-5,TGTGCCACCAGTGATCCTCTTCCCTTGGGCGTCGAGACCCAGTACTTC,CATSDPLPLGVETQYF
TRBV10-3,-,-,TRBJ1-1,TGTGCCATCACTAAGGGAGGGGACACTGAAGCTTTCTTT,CAITKGGDTEAFF
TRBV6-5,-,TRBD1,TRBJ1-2,TGTGCCAGCAGTTACTCCGGACAGGGGACCTATGGCTACACCTTC,CASSYSGQGTYGYTF
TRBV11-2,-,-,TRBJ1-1,TGTGCCAGCAGCACTCAGGGTCCTGGGACTGAAGCTTTCTTT,CASSTQGPGTEAFF
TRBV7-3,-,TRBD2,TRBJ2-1,TGTGCCAGCAGCTCCAGGGGGACTAGCAGTGAGCAGTTCTTC,CASSSRGTSSEQFF
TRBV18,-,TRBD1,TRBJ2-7,TGTGCCAGCTCACCCCCGGGACAGCCTTCCTACGAGCAGTACTTC,CASSPPGQPSYEQYF